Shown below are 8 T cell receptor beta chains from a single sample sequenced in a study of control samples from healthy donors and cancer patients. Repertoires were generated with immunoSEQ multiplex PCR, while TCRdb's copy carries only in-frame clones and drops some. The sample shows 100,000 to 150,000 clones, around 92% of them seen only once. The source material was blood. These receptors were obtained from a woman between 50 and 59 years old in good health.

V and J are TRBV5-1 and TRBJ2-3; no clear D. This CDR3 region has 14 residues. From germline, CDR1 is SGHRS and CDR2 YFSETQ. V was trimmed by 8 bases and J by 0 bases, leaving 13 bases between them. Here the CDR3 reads CASVISQSTDTQYF. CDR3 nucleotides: TGCGCCAGTGTCATCTCCCAGAGCACAGATACGCAGTATTTT.

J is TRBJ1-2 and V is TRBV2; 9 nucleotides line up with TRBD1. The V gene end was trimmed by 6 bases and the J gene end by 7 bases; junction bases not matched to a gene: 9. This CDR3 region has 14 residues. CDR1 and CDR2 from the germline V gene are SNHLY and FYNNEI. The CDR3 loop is CASSVDRGFRGYTF. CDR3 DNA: TGTGCCAGCAGCGTGGACAGGGGCTTTCGTGGCTACACCTTC.

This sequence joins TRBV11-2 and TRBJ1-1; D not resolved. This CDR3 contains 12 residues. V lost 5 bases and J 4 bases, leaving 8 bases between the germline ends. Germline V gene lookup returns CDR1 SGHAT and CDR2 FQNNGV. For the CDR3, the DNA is TGTGCCAGCAGCAGGGATCTCACTGAAGCTTTCTTT. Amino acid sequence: CASSRDLTEAFF.

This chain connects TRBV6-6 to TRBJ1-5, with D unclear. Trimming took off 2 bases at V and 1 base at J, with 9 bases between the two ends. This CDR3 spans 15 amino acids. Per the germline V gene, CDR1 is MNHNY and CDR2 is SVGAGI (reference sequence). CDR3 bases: TGTGCCAGCAGTTACGGCCGGGGAAGCAATCAGCCCCAGCATTTT. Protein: CASSYGRGSNQPQHF.

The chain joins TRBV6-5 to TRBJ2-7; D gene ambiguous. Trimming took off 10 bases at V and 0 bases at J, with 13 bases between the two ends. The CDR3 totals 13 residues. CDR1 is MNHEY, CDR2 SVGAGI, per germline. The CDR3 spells CATAHGSSYEQYF. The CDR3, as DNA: TGTGCCACCGCCCACGGAAGCTCCTACGAGCAGTACTTC.

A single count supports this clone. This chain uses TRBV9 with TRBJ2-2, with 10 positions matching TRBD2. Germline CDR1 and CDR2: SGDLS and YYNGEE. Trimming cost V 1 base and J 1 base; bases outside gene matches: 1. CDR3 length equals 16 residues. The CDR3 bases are TGTGCCAGCAGCGTAAGCGGGAGGGTGAACACCGGGGAGCTGTTTTTT. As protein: CASSVSGRVNTGELFF.

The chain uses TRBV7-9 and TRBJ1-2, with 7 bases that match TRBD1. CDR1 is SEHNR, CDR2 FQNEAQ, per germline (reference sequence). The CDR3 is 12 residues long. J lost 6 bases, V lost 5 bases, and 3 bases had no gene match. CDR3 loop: CASSRDSHGYTF. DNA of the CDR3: TGTGCCAGCAGCCGGGACAGCCATGGCTACACCTTC.

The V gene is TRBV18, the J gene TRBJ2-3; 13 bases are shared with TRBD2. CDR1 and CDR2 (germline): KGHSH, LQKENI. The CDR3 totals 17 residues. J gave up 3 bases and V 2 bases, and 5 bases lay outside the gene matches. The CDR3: CASSPGLAGVVTDTQYF. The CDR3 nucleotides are TGTGCCAGCTCACCAGGACTAGCGGGAGTCGTTACAGATACGCAGTATTTT.